The present T cell receptor (beta chain) was sequenced within a study of blood T cell repertoires in COVID-19 (dated by TCRdb to about 2020). Regarding the study in general: Samples from collaborators originated in the United States, Italy and Spain and spanned both the acute and convalescent phases of COVID-19. The material from the prospective study consisted of cDNA or gDNA derived from T cells, B-cell-depleted T cells, or PBMCs. Subjects who had been exposed to COVID-19, were actively infected with it, or had recovered from it provided the deeply sampled blood TCRbeta repertoires that made up the dataset. The repertoires were released in a freely available public database intended as a resource for research on the immune response to SARS-CoV-2. The samples were drawn from the first 160 participants of the ongoing ImmuneRACE study and from some 1,300 subjects provided by 6 global collaborators. A de-identified subject ID, COVID-19 status, age in years and sex were almost always included in the sample metadata. Where HLA class I and class II types were available, the types were taken from metadata supplied by the sample provider, not from assay-based typing.

TCRbeta CDR3 regions were amplified from genomic DNA by means of the immunoSEQ Assay, a bias-controlled multiplex PCR. As for the original processing: Within the assay, amplification of reference gene primers was used to estimate how many nucleated cells each sample contained. To quantify the absolute abundance of each unique TCRbeta CDR3 rearrangement, sequence reads were collapsed and filtered. Productive Simpson clonality was computed per sample as the square root of Simpson's diversity index over productive rearrangements. The table was pulled from immuneACCESS by TCRdb, which kept in-frame rearrangements only. Such tables lose some clones; where checked, under half of the loss comes from unresolved V genes, and the rest has no known cause. V and J calls and clone size are as listed in that table; D and trimming were resolved from the DNA. The sample contains around 100,000 clones, about 86% of them found a single time. The top ten constitute approximately 5% of the sample.

The CDR3, cysteine through phenylalanine, is 15 amino acids long. Only the CDR3 DNA is retained, 45 bases long and in frame from the first base. V lost 3 bases and J lost 0 bases; the stretch between them is 10 bases long. The germline V gene specifies MDHEN as CDR1 and SYDVKM as CDR2. Note on this clone: It has no known antigen specificity. No much larger clone exists at a distance of one base, and base qualities are not known.

Whole blood was collected in K2EDTA tubes by collaborating institutions according to the institutions' own protocols. For TCRbeta analysis, collaborators shipped samples as frozen whole blood, isolated PBMCs, or DNA extracted from either of those sample types. General study outcomes and caveats: The amount of clinical and demographic metadata varied by source and participant and was provided uncurated.

The receptor was isolated from a human donor in a cohort sampled during active COVID-19. The sequencing sample was made of peripheral blood. The chain is made from TRBV28 and TRBJ2-3; a tentative D call is TRBD2 (6 bases match). The CDR3 corresponds to CASSFFSGSTDTQYF. The nucleotide sequence reads TGTGCCAGCAGTTTTTTTAGCGGAAGCACAGATACGCAGTATTTT.